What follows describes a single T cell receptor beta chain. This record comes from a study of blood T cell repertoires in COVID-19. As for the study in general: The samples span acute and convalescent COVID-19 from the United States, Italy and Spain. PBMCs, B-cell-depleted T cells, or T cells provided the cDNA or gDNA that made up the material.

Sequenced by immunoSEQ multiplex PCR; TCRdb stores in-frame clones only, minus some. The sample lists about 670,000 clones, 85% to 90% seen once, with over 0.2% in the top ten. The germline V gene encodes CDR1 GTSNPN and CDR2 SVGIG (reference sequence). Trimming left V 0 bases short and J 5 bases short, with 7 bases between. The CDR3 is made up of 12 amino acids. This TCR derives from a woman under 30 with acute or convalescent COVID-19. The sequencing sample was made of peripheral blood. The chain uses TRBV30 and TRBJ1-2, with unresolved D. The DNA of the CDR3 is TGTGCCTGGAGTGTCTCCAGGTATGGCTACACCTTC. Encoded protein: CAWSVSRYGYTF.